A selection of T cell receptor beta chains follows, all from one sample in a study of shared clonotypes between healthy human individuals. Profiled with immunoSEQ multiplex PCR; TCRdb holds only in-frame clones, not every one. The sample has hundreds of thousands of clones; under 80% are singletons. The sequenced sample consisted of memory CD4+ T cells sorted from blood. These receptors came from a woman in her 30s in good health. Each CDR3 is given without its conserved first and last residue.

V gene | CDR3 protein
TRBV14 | ASSQSGQGVHEQY
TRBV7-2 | ASSLGKSTDTQY
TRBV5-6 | ASSLDRGRLISRNTEAF
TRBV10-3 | AISESFGTVTRSLYEQY
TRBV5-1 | ASSADATNEKLF
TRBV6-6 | ASSGGLAGIGETQY
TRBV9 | ASSVAVSGATDTQY
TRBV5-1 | ASSGSGRRWTEAF
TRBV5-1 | ASSPSGVDYEQY
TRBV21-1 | ASSNSEAGSSNEQF
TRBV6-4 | ASSDEAGAYNEQF
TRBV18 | ASSPVAPENSYEQY
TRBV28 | ASSRPGTGPSDTEAF
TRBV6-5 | ASSYRGTSGSGELF
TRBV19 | ASSTDVNRGWIHEQF
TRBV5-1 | ASSPGTNGNTIY
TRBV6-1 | ASMDGGVWSPLH
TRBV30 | AWSVRGMVSNQPQH
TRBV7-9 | ASSLWGGTEAF
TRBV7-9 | ASSGGAEGLPHEQY
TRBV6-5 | ASSYDGSQDTQY
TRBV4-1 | ASSQGGPAEQF
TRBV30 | AWSMGTRGEKLF
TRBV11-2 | ASSSGQGVLGSDGDEQF
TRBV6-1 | ASSEAGDRYYEQY